These 15 T cell receptor beta chains share one sample of origin, sequenced in a study of cytomegalovirus exposure and HLA in healthy donors (dated by TCRdb to the late 2010s). Receptors were amplified or captured by the immunoSEQ multiplex PCR assay. A mixture of 60 forward primers for TCR Vbeta segments and 13 reverse primers for TCR Jbeta segments was used in the multiplex PCR. This is the immuneACCESS table as TCRdb keeps it, with only in-frame sequences that have V and J called. A part of the clones is gone; compared with another copy, unresolved V genes explain less than half, and the rest is unexplained. This sample comprises approximately 140,000 clones, roughly 80% of them detected only once. The ten largest make up 1.5% to 2% of the sample. The sample comprised PBMCs. These TCRs come from a female donor in good health and CMV-seronegative.

The chain joins TRBV25-1 to TRBJ2-2; 8 bases map to TRBD2. The V gene's germline CDR1 is MGHDK and CDR2 SYGVNS. V shed 3 bases, J shed 1 base, and the junction held 7 bases outside the gene matches. This CDR3 has 17 amino acids. DNA of the CDR3: TGTGCCAGCAGTGACACCGGGACTAGGGTGAACACCGGGGAGCTGTTTTTT. Its protein is CASSDTGTRVNTGELFF.

The CDR3 loop is CASKGGGYMNTEAFF. CDR3 coding DNA: TGTGCCAGTAAAGGGGGTGGGTACATGAACACTGAAGCTTTCTTT. V is TRBV6-1 and J is TRBJ1-1; perhaps TRBD1 as D (6 bases). Trimming removed 9 bases from V and 0 bases from J, with 17 bases in between. CDR3 length: 15 amino acids. CDR1 and CDR2 (germline): MNHNS, SASEGT.

The chain employs TRBV27 and TRBJ1-4; unclear D gene. The CDR3 extends over 13 amino acids. V was shortened by 3 bases and J by 4 bases, with 6 bases between the two germline ends. From germline, CDR1 is MNHEY and CDR2 SMNVEV (reference sequence). The CDR3 protein is CASSFTYNEKLFF. CDR3 coding DNA: TGTGCCAGCAGTTTCACATATAATGAAAAACTGTTTTTT. Based on the CDR3 plus reference TRBV27 and TRBJ1-4, the full variable domain is EAQVTQNPRYLITVTGKKLTVTCSQNMNHEYMSWYRQDPGLGLRQIYYSMNVEVTDKGDVPEGYKVSRKEKRNFPLILESPSPNQTSLYFCASSFTYNEKLFFGSGTQLSVL.

This rearrangement joins TRBV5-1 to TRBJ2-7; 11 nucleotides agree with TRBD2. CDR3 length equals 15 residues. The ends lost 3 bases at V and 4 bases at J; junction bases unmatched: 6. Germline loops: CDR1 SGHRS, CDR2 YFSETQ. CDR3 DNA: TGCGCCAGCAGCTGGGGAGGGACTAGCGGATACGAGCAGTACTTC. Translated, it gives CASSWGGTSGYEQYF.

This chain connects TRBV10-3 to TRBJ1-3; no definite D call. Germline V gene data show CDR1 as ENHRY and CDR2 as SYGVKD. The CDR3 totals 14 residues. Trimming cost V 0 bases and J 4 bases, with 7 bases left between them. This CDR3 is CAISESVLGNTIYF. Here the CDR3 DNA reads TGTGCCATCAGTGAGTCCGTATTAGGAAACACCATATATTTT.

The rearrangement links TRBV5-1 to TRBJ2-5; TRBD1 aligns across 11 bases. The better agreement between TRBJ2-7 and the DNA end casts doubt on the J call. The CDR3 sequence is 14 residues long. Per the germline V gene, CDR1 is SGHRS and CDR2 is YFSETQ. CDR3 amino acids: CASSRGQGGDEQYF. In nucleotides, the CDR3 is TGCGCCAGCAGCCGGGGACAGGGGGGGGACGAGCAGTACTTC.

This clone was found a few times. This sequence joins TRBV27 and TRBJ2-7, with 8 nucleotides matching TRBD2. From germline, CDR1 is MNHEY and CDR2 SMNVEV (reference sequence). The CDR3 contains 17 residues. V was pared by 6 bases and J by 3 bases, with 16 bases of the junction left unmatched. This chain's CDR3 is CASRTATGTRVIYEQYF. The DNA for the CDR3 is TGTGCCAGCAGGACGGCCACCGGGACTAGAGTTATCTACGAGCAGTACTTC.

Details on this clone: This could be a read error, since a much larger clone is one nucleotide away. Other DNA sequences in this sample translate to the same CDR3. The V and J genes are TRBV7-9 and TRBJ1-1, with D possibly being TRBD1 (5 bases). There are 14 residues in the CDR3. The V end was cut by 1 base, the J end by 1 base, with 7 bases between. CDR1 and CDR2 from the germline V gene are SEHNR and FQNEAQ (reference sequence). The CDR3 DNA reads TGTGCCAGCAGCTTAGGGGGGGGGAACACTGAAGCTTTCTTT. Translating gives CASSLGGGNTEAFF.

Notes on this clone: At one end, the junction sequence differs from germline, possibly due to a read error. The CDR3 sequence is CASSLAAGHTQYF. CDR3 bases: TGTGCTAGCAGCTTAGCGGCGGGGCATACGCAGTATTTT. The chain links TRBV7-7 to TRBJ2-3; the D gene is possibly TRBD2 (6 bases). CDR1 is SSHAT and CDR2 is FNYEAQ in the germline V gene (reference sequence). The CDR3 extends over 13 amino acids.

Only a few counts were recorded for this clone. This sequence joins TRBV7-3 and TRBJ1-3; D possibly corresponds to TRBD1 (5 bases). Germline V gene lookup returns CDR1 SGHTA and CDR2 FQGTGA. This CDR3 region has 14 residues. V was pared by 2 bases and J by 3 bases, with 8 bases between. CDR3 sequence (DNA): TGTGCCAGCAGCTTAGGCACAGGTGGAAACACCATATATTTT. Residues: CASSLGTGGNTIYF.

This clone appeared a few times. V gene TRBV6-4 combines with J gene TRBJ1-3; a possible D gene is TRBD1 (5 bases). V lost 4 bases, J lost 8 bases, and 12 bases lay in between. Looked up from germline, CDR1 is MRHNA and CDR2 is SNTAGT. The CDR3 sequence is 13 residues long. CDR3 in amino acids: CASSGTPGDTIYF. The CDR3 region has the DNA TGTGCCAGCAGTGGGACTCCGGGGGACACCATATATTTT.

The chain couples TRBV6-1 to TRBJ1-5; no reliable D call. The CDR3 has 15 amino acids. CDR1 and CDR2 (germline): MNHNS, SASEGT. V was cut by 3 bases and J by 5 bases, with 14 bases left in between. CDR3 amino acids: CASSEGSQAYQPQHF. For the CDR3, the DNA is TGTGCCAGCAGTGAGGGCAGCCAAGCTTATCAGCCCCAGCATTTT.

This chain connects TRBV25-1 to TRBJ2-2, with D possibly matching TRBD1 (6 bases). With 8 bases removed from V and 5 bases from J, the gap between germline ends came to 18 bases. The CDR3 covers 15 residues. Germline CDR1 reads MGHDK; CDR2 reads SYGVNS. The CDR3 spells CASLQGGGRTGELFF. DNA for the CDR3: TGTGCCAGCCTCCAAGGGGGTGGACGGACCGGGGAGCTGTTTTTT. Combining the CDR3 with reference TRBV25-1 and TRBJ2-2 gives the whole variable domain EADIYQTPRYLVIGTGKKITLECSQTMGHDKMYWYQQDPGMELHLIHYSYGVNSTEKGDLSSESTVSRIRTEHFPLTLESARPSHTSQYLCASLQGGGRTGELFFGEGSRLTVL.

With respect to this clone: The junction departs from germline at one end; a sequencing error may be responsible. V gene TRBV19 combines with J gene TRBJ2-5; 8 nucleotides line up with TRBD2. CDR1 is LNHDA and CDR2 is SQIVND in the germline V gene (reference sequence). The length of the CDR3 is 14 residues. The CDR3 loop is CASSVRLASSGLHF. The CDR3 DNA reads TGTGCCAGTAGTGTCCGACTAGCGAGCTCGGGTCTCCACTTC.

The chain is built from TRBV27 and TRBJ2-7, with TRBD2 identical over 9 bases. V was pared by 5 bases and J by 2 bases, with 13 bases of the junction left unmatched. The CDR3 extends over 17 amino acids. Germline V gives CDR1 MNHEY, CDR2 SMNVEV (reference sequence). The CDR3: CASSRGTSRQRAYEQYF. CDR3 sequence (DNA): TGTGCCAGCAGTCGAGGGACTAGCAGGCAAAGGGCCTACGAGCAGTACTTC.